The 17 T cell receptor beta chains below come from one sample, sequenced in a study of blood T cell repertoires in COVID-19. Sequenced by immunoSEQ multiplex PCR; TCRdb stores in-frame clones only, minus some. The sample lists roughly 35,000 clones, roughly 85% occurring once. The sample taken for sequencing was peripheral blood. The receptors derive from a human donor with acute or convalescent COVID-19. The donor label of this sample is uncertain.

The CDR3 bases are TGTGCCAGCAGTTACGGGTCAGTAGGGGGCACTGAAGCTTTCTTT. Its translation: CASSYGSVGGTEAFF. The J gene is TRBJ1-1, the V gene TRBV6-5; maybe TRBD1 (6 bases). V was clipped by 2 bases and J by 4 bases, with 14 bases between them. CDR1 and CDR2 (germline): MNHEY, SVGAGI. The CDR3 length is 15 residues.

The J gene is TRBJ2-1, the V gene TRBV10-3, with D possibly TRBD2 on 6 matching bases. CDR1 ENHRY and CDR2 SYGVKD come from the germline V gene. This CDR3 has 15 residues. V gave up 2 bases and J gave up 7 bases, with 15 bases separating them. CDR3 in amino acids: CAISEEAGTWNEQFF. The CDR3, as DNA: TGTGCCATCAGTGAGGAAGCTGGGACTTGGAATGAGCAGTTCTTC.

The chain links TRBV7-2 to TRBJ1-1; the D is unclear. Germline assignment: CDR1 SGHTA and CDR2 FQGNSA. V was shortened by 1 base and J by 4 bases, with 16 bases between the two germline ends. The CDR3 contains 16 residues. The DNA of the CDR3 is TGTGCCAGCAGCTTAGATTTTTTCGGGTCTAGCACTGAAGCTTTCTTT. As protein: CASSLDFFGSSTEAFF.

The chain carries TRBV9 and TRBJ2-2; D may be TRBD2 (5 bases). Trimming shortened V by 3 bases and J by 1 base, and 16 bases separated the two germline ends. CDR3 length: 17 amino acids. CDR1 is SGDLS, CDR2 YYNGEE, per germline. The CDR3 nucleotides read TGTGCCAGCAGCGCCCCGCAAGGGAGATTGAACACCGGGGAGCTGTTTTTT. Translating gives CASSAPQGRLNTGELFF.

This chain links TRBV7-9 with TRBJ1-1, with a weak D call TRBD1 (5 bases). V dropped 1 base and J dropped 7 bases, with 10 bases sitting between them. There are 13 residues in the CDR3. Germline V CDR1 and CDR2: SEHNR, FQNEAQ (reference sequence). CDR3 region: CASSLERGNEAFF. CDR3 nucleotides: TGTGCCAGCAGCTTAGAACGGGGGAATGAAGCTTTCTTT.

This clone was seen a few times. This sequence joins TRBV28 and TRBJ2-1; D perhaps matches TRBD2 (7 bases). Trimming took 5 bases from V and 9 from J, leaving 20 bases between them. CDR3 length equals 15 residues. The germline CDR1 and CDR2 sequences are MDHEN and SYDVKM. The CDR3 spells CASSTPGGRSVEQFF. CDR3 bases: TGTGCCAGCAGTACACCCGGGGGGCGTTCGGTTGAGCAGTTCTTC.

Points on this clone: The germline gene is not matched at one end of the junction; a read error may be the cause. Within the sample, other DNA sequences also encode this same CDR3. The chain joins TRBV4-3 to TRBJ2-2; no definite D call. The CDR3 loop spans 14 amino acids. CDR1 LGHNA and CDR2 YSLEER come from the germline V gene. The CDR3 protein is CASSEDSNTGELFF. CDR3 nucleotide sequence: TGCGCCAGCAGCGAAGACTCTAACACCGGGGAGCTGTTTTTT.

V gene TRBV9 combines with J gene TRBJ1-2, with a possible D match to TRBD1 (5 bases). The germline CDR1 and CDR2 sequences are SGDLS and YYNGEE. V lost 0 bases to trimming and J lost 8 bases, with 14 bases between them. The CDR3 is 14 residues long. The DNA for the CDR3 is TGTGCCAGCAGCGTAGGAGGAGGGGTAGGGGGCTACACCTTC. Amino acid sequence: CASSVGGGVGGYTF.

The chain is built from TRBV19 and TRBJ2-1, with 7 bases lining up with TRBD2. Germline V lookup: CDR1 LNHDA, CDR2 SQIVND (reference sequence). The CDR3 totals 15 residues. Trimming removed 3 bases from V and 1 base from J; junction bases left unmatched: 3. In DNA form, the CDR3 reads TGTGCCAGTAGTATGTCTAGCGGATCCTACAATGAGCAGTTCTTC. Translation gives CASSMSSGSYNEQFF.

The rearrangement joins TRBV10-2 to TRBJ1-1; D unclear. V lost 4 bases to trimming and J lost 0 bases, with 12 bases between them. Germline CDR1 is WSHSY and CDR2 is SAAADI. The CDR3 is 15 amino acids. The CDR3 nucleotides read TGCGCCAGCAGTGGCGAGGGTCGTATGAACACTGAAGCTTTCTTT. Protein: CASSGEGRMNTEAFF.

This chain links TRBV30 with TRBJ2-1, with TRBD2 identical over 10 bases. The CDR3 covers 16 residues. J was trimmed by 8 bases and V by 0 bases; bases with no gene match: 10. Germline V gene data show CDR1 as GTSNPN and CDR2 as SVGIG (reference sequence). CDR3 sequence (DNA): TGTGCCTGGAGTGTACTCCCCAGCGGGGGGGCTCATGAGCAGTTCTTC. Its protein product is CAWSVLPSGGAHEQFF.

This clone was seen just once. CDR3 coding DNA: TGTGCCAGCAGGGGGACTAGTAACACCGGGGAGCTGTTTTTT. It specifies CASRGTSNTGELFF. This chain connects TRBV2 to TRBJ2-2; 8 bases fit TRBD2. Germline V gives CDR1 SNHLY, CDR2 FYNNEI. CDR3 length: 14 residues. Trimming removed 6 bases from V and 2 bases from J; junction bases left unmatched: 2. The whole variable domain, filled in from reference TRBV2 and TRBJ2-2, reads EPEVTQTPSHQVTQMGQEVILRCVPISNHLYFYWYRQILGQKVEFLVSFYNNEISEKSEIFDDQFSVERPDGSNFTLKIRSTKLEDSAMYFCASRGTSNTGELFFGEGSRLTVL.

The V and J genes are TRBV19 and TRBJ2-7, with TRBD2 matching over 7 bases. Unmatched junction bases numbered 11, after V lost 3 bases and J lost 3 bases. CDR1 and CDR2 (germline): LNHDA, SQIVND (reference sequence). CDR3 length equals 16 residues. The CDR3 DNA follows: TGTGCCAGTAGTATGACCCTCGGGACTAATCACTACGAGCAGTACTTC. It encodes CASSMTLGTNHYEQYF.

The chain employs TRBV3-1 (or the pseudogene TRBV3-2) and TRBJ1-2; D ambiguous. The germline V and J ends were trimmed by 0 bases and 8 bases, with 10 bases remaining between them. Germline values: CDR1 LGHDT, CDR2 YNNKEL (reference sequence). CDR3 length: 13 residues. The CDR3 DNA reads TGTGCCAGCAGCCAAGAGCCCAGCGCAGGCTACACCTTC. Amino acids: CASSQEPSAGYTF.

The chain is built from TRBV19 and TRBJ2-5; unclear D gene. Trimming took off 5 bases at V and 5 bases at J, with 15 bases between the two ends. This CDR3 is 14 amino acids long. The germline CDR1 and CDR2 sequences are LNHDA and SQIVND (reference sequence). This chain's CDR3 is CASSPRKFGETQYF. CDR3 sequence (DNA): TGTGCCAGTAGTCCCAGAAAATTCGGGGAGACCCAGTACTTC.

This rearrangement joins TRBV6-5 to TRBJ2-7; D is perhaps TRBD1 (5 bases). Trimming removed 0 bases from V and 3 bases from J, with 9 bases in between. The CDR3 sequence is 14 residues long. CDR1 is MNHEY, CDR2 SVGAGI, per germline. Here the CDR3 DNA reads TGTGCCAGCAGTTACTCTGGGGCTAACTACGAGCAGTACTTC. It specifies CASSYSGANYEQYF.

The CDR3 loop is CASSPGTSGRTDTQYF. CDR3 coding DNA: TGTGCCAGCTCACCCGGGACTAGCGGGAGGACAGATACGCAGTATTTT. This chain links TRBV18 with TRBJ2-3; 15 positions match TRBD2. V was clipped by 3 bases and J by 3 bases; unmatched bases: 1. CDR1 KGHSH and CDR2 LQKENI come from the germline V gene. This CDR3 spans 16 amino acids.